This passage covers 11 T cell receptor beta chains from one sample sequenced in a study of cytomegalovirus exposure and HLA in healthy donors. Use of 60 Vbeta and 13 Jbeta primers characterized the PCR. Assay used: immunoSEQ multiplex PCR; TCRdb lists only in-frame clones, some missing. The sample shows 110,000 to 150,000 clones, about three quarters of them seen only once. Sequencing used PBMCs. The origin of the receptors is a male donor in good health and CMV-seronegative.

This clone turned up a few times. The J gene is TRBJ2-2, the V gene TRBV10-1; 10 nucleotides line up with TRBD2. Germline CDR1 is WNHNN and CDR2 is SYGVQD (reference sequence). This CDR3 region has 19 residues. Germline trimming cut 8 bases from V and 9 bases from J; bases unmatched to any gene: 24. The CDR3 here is CASDPPAGGPSRGHRELFF. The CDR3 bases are TGCGCCAGCGACCCTCCAGCGGGAGGGCCCTCTAGAGGACACCGGGAGCTGTTTTTT.

In nucleotides, the CDR3 is TGTGCCAGCAGCGCCCTCGGGACAGGGGTGGCTCCTAACTATGGCTACACCTTC. This translates into CASSALGTGVAPNYGYTF. The chain uses TRBV7-8 and TRBJ1-2, with 10 bases that match TRBD1. The CDR3 extends over 18 amino acids. V trimming: 5 bases; J trimming: 0 bases; junction bases outside the gene matches: 12. Germline assignment: CDR1 SGHVS and CDR2 FQNEAQ.

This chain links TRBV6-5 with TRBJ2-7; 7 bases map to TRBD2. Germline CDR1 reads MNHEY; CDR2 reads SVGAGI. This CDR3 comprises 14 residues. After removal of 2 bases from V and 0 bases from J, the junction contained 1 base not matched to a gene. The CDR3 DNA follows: TGTGCCAGCAGTTACCGCGGGAGCTCCTACGAGCAGTACTTC. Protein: CASSYRGSSYEQYF.

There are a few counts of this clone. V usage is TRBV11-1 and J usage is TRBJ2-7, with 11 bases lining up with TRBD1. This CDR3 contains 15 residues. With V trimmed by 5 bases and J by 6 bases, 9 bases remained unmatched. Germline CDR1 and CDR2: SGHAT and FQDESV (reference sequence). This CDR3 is CASSNSDRGQGEQYF. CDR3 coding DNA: TGTGCCAGCAGCAACTCGGACAGGGGGCAGGGCGAGCAGTACTTC.

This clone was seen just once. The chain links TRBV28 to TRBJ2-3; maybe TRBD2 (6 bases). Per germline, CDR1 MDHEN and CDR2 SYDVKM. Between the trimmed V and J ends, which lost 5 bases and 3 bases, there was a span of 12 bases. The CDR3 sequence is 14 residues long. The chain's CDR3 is CASSREPLTDTQYF. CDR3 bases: TGTGCCAGCAGTCGGGAGCCGCTGACAGATACGCAGTATTTT. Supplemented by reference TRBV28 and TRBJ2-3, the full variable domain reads DVKVTQSSRYLVKRTGEKVFLECVQDMDHENMFWYRQDPGLGLRLIYFSYDVKMKEKGDIPEGYSVSREKKERFSLILESASTNQTSMYLCASSREPLTDTQYFGPGTRLTVL.

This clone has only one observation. CDR3: CASSRDRDPYGYTF. In DNA form, the CDR3 reads TGTGCCAGCAGCAGGGACAGGGACCCCTATGGCTACACCTTC. The chain employs TRBV13 and TRBJ1-2; TRBD1 matches at 9 bases. The CDR3 is 14 residues long. V shed 5 bases, J shed 4 bases, and the junction held 5 bases outside the gene matches. Germline V gene sequence: CDR1 PRHDT, CDR2 FYEKMQ (reference sequence).

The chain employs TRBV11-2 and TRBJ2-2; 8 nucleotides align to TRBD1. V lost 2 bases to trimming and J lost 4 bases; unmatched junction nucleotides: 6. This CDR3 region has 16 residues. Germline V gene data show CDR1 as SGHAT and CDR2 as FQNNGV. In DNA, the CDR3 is TGTGCCAGCAGCTTACTGCAGGGGGCGGTCACCGGGGAGCTGTTTTTT. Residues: CASSLLQGAVTGELFF.

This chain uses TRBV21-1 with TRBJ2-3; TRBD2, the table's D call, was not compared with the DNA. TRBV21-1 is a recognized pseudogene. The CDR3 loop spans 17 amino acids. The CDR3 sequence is CASSKGLAGYGTDTQYF. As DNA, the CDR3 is TGTGCCAGCAGCAAGGGACTAGCGGGTTACGGAACAGATACGCAGTATTTT.

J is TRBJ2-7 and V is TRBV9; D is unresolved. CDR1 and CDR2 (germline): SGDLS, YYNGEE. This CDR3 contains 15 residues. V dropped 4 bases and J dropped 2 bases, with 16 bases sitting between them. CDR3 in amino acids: CASSSSRSSTYEQYF. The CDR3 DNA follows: TGTGCCAGCAGCTCCAGCCGCTCTAGTACCTACGAGCAGTACTTC.

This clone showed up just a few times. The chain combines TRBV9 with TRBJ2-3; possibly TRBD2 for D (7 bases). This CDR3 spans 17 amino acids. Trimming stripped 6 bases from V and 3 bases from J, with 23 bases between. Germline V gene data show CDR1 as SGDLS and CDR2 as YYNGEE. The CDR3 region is CASTSGLSGGLTDTQYF. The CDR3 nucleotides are TGTGCCAGCACCTCGGGACTGTCGGGGGGCCTAACAGATACGCAGTATTTT.

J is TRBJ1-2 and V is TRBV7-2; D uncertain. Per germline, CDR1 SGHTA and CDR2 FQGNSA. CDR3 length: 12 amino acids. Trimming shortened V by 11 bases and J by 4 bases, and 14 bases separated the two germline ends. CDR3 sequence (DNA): TGTGCCTCCACGGAGGGCGGCTATGGCTACACCTTC. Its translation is CASTEGGYGYTF.